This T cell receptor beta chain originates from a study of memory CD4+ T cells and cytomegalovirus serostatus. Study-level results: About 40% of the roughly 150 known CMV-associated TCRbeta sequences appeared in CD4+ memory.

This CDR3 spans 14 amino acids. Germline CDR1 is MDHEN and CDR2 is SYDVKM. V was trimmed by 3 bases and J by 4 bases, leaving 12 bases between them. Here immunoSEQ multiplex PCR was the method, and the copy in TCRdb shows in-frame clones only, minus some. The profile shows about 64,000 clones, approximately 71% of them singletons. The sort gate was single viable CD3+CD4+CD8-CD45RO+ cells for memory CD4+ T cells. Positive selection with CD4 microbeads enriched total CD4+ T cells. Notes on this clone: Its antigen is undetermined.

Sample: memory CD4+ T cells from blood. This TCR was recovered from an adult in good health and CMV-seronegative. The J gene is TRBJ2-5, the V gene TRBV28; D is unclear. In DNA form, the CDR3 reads TGTGCCAGCAGTTTCGGGTCCCGTCCAGAGACCCAGTACTTC. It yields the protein CASSFGSRPETQYF.